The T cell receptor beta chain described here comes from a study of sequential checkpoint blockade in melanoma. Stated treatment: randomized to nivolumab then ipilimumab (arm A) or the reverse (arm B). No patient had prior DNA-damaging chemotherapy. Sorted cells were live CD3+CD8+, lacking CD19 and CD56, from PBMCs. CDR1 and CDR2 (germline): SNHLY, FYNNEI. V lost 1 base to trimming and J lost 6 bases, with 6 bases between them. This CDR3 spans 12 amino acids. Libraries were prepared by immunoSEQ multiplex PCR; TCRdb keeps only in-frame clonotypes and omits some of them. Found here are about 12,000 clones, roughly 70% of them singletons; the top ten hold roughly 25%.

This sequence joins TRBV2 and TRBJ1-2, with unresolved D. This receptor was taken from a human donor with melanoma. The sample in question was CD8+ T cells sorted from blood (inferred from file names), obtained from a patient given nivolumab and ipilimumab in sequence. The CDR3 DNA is TGTGCCAGCAGTGAAGAACAAGATGGCTACACCTTC. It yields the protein CASSEEQDGYTF.